A single sample is the source of the 14 T cell receptor beta chains below, sequenced in a study of spatial heterogeneity in lung cancer. Study observations and caveats: In tumors, expanded intratumoral alpha and beta TCR counts tracked mutation counts.

No antigen has been assigned to these receptors. Time point indicated: sample taken at primary tumor resection. MiXCR, run by TCRdb on the 5' RACE reads, gives a single entry per CDR3 protein. The repertoire includes tens of thousands of distinct CDR3 sequences, 15% of them detected once, and roughly 30% sits in the top ten. The sample here was lung tumor tissue, taken at surgery. These receptors all come from a female donor with early-stage non-small cell lung cancer.

This clonotype was recorded at least ten times. This chain joins TRBV20-1 and TRBJ2-7; D unresolved. This CDR3 region has 12 residues. The ends were cut back, 3 bases at V and 2 bases at J, with 8 bases in the middle. Germline values: CDR1 DFQATT, CDR2 SNEGSKA (reference sequence). The CDR3: CSARAGTYEQYF. DNA for the CDR3: TGCAGTGCTAGGGCCGGAACCTACGAGCAGTACTTC.

The rearrangement joins TRBV6-2 or TRBV6-3 to TRBJ2-5, with 12 bases that match TRBD2. CDR1 and CDR2 from the germline V gene are MNHEY and SVGEGT. Germline trimming cut 6 bases from V and 7 bases from J; bases unmatched to any gene: 9. The CDR3 sequence is 15 residues long. The CDR3 is CASSRLAGASGTQYF. CDR3 in DNA: TGTGCCAGCAGCCGACTAGCGGGAGCCTCAGGGACCCAGTACTTC.

The gene calls are TRBV6-2 or TRBV6-3 and TRBJ2-3; the D is unclear. The CDR3 sequence is 14 residues long. Trimming removed 6 bases from V and 0 bases from J, with 10 bases in between. Germline V gene sequence: CDR1 MNHEY, CDR2 SVGEGT. CDR3 loop: CASRPTTSTDTQYF. As DNA, the CDR3 is TGTGCCAGCAGGCCTACGACTAGCACAGATACGCAGTATTTT.

This rearrangement joins TRBV9 to TRBJ2-5; D is uncertain. The CDR3 extends over 13 amino acids. Germline V gene sequence: CDR1 SGDLS, CDR2 YYNGEE. V was cut by 1 base and J by 5 bases, with 9 bases left in between. The CDR3 nucleotides are TGTGCCAGCAGCGTACGATCCGGGGAGACCCAGTACTTC. It yields the protein CASSVRSGETQYF. Filled out from reference TRBV9 and TRBJ2-5, the complete variable domain reads DSGVTQTPKHLITATGQRVTLRCSPRSGDLSVYWYQQSLDQGLQFLIQYYNGEERAKGNILERFSAQQFPDLHSELNLSSLELGDSALYFCASSVRSGETQYFGPGTRLLVL.

The V call is TRBV11-1, the J call TRBJ2-7; D is undetermined. CDR1 is SGHAT and CDR2 is FQDESV in the germline V gene (reference sequence). Trimming stripped 1 base from V and 0 bases from J, with 10 bases between. The length of the CDR3 is 15 residues. This chain's CDR3 is CASSLDSLFSYEQYF. The CDR3 nucleotides read TGTGCCAGCAGCTTAGACTCCCTCTTCTCCTACGAGCAGTACTTC.

This clonotype has at least ten counts. The chain has TRBV20-1 and TRBJ2-3; D not certain. CDR1 is DFQATT, CDR2 SNEGSKA, per germline (reference sequence). Trimming shortened V by 6 bases and J by 4 bases, and 14 bases separated the two germline ends. This CDR3 spans 13 amino acids. In DNA form, the CDR3 reads TGCAGTGCACCCCCCCTGATGCCAGATACGCAGTATTTT. Amino acids: CSAPPLMPDTQYF.

This clonotype was detected many times. J is TRBJ2-5 and V is TRBV7-2; no clear D gene. The CDR3 loop spans 14 amino acids. Per germline, CDR1 SGHTA and CDR2 FQGNSA. Trimming removed 3 bases from V and 3 bases from J, with 11 bases in between. CDR3 sequence: CASSFGSVKETQYF. The CDR3 DNA sequence: TGTGCCAGCAGCTTTGGGTCTGTGAAAGAGACCCAGTACTTC. The full variable domain, its missing parts supplied by reference TRBV7-2 and TRBJ2-5, is GAGVSQSPSNKVTEKGKDVELRCDPISGHTALYWYRQSLGQGLEFLIYFQGNSAPDKSGLPSDRFSAERTGGSVSTLTIQRTQQEDSAVYLCASSFGSVKETQYFGPGTRLLVL.

The J gene is TRBJ2-7, the V gene TRBV28; D is unresolved. The V end lost 4 bases, the J end lost 4 bases, and 20 bases lay between the germline ends. Germline CDR1 reads MDHEN; CDR2 reads SYDVKM. This CDR3 spans 16 amino acids. CDR3 sequence reads: CASSSARPSWAYEQYF. CDR3 DNA sequence: TGTGCCAGCAGTTCCGCCCGCCCGAGCTGGGCTTACGAGCAGTACTTC.

This clonotype was found many times. The rearrangement joins TRBV5-1 to TRBJ2-2; 10 bases are shared with TRBD1. Germline CDR1 SGHRS, CDR2 YFSETQ. V shed 4 bases, J shed 5 bases, and the junction held 11 bases outside the gene matches. CDR3 size: 17 residues. Written as DNA, the CDR3 is TGCGCCAGCAGCCTGTCACCCGGGACAGGGGTAACCGGGGAGCTGTTTTTT. It is translated as CASSLSPGTGVTGELFF.

This clonotype was detected many times. V is TRBV20-1 and J is TRBJ2-2; D might be TRBD2 (5 bases). This CDR3 is 13 amino acids long. CDR1 is DFQATT and CDR2 is SNEGSKA in the germline V gene (reference sequence). V shed 6 bases and J shed 1 base, with 9 bases lying between them. CDR3 coding DNA: TGCAGTGCCCAGAGCGGGAACACCGGGGAGCTGTTTTTT. As protein: CSAQSGNTGELFF.

This chain joins TRBV7-9 and TRBJ2-5, with D perhaps assigned TRBD1 or TRBD2 (5 bases each). Germline V lookup: CDR1 SEHNR, CDR2 FQNEAQ (reference sequence). Trimming took off 5 bases at V and 5 bases at J, with 21 bases between the two ends. The CDR3 spans 16 residues. Written as DNA, the CDR3 is TGTGCCAGCAGCCTTAAATCCGGGACGGGTCGGGAGACCCAGTACTTC. It encodes CASSLKSGTGRETQYF. The full variable domain, in which reference TRBV7-9 and TRBJ2-5 provide the parts outside the CDR3, is DTGVSQNPRHKITKRGQNVTFRCDPISEHNRLYWYRQTLGQGPEFLTYFQNEAQLEKSRLLSDRFSAERPKGSFSTLEIQRTEQGDSAMYLCASSLKSGTGRETQYFGPGTRLLVL.

V usage is TRBV5-1 and J usage is TRBJ2-5, with D possibly being TRBD1 (5 bases). This CDR3 has 15 residues. V lost 4 bases and J lost 3, with 16 bases in between. Germline lookup yields CDR1 SGHRS and CDR2 YFSETQ. DNA of the CDR3: TGCGCCAGCAGCCACCTTGAGACAGTAAAAGAGACCCAGTACTTC. Residues: CASSHLETVKETQYF.

A single count supports this clonotype. The chain couples TRBV6-5 to TRBJ2-1; 9 bases fit TRBD2. The CDR3 covers 15 residues. V lost 8 bases, J lost 4 bases, and 9 bases stayed unmatched. Per the germline V gene, CDR1 is MNHEY and CDR2 is SVGAGI. This CDR3 reads CASRGVTSGYNEQFF. CDR3 bases: TGTGCCAGCCGGGGGGTAACTAGCGGGTACAATGAGCAGTTCTTC.

V and J are TRBV7-8 and TRBJ2-1; 13 nucleotides align to TRBD2. Looked up from germline, CDR1 is SGHVS and CDR2 is FQNEAQ. J lost 7 bases, V lost 4 bases, and 7 bases had no gene match. The CDR3 is 16 amino acids. This CDR3 reads CASSYRTSGSGNEQFF. The CDR3 bases are TGTGCCAGCAGCTATCGGACTAGCGGGAGTGGGAATGAGCAGTTCTTC. Full variable domain (missing parts from reference TRBV7-8 and TRBJ2-1): GAGVSQSPRYKVAKRGQDVALRCDPISGHVSLFWYQQALGQGPEFLTYFQNEAQLDKSGLPSDRFFAERPEGSVSTLKIQRTQQEDSAVYLCASSYRTSGSGNEQFFGPGTRLTVL.